Listed below are T cell receptor beta chains from one sample, sequenced in a study of blood T cell repertoires in COVID-19. Measured with immunoSEQ multiplex PCR; TCRdb has only the in-frame clones, and not every one. This sample carries roughly 52,000 clones, 82% of them seen once, and the ten largest clones take 11%. The sequenced sample consisted of peripheral blood. These receptors came from an elderly man with COVID-19, enrolled during active disease. The CDR3 runs from the conserved cysteine through the conserved F or W. A D gene is named only where the DNA matches it firmly. Clone size is shown for a subset of rows, as once, few, many or a class of expanded clone.

j_call	v_call	d_call	clone_size	cdr3_aa	cdr3_nt
TRBJ1-1	TRBV28	TRBD1	NA	CASREIMTGDLNTEAFF	TGTGCCAGCAGAGAAATTATGACAGGGGATCTGAACACTGAAGCTTTCTTT
TRBJ1-3	TRBV11-3	TRBD1	NA	CASSLEGGTGNTIYF	TGTGCCAGCAGCTTAGAAGGGGGCACTGGAAACACCATATATTTT
TRBJ2-2	TRBV24-1	NA	NA	CATSDRTVNTGELFF	TGTGCCACCAGTGACCGGACAGTGAACACCGGGGAGCTGTTTTTT
TRBJ1-5	TRBV3-1/TRBV3-2	TRBD1	few	CASSQDSRTGGEQPQHF	TGTGCCAGCAGCCAAGATTCCCGGACAGGGGGCGAACAGCCCCAGCATTTT
TRBJ1-2	TRBV2	TRBD1	NA	CASSLSGQGGGYTF	TGTGCCAGCAGTCTATCGGGACAGGGAGGTGGCTACACCTTC
TRBJ1-5	TRBV29-1	NA	NA	CSVAGVGGAGNQPQHF	TGCAGCGTTGCGGGGGTCGGGGGGGCAGGTAATCAGCCCCAGCATTTT
TRBJ1-6	TRBV18	NA	NA	CASSSDSVPLHF	TGTGCCAGCTCATCAGATTCCGTACCCCTCCACTTT
TRBJ2-7	TRBV29-1	TRBD1	NA	CSVWTGLEQYF	TGCAGCGTTTGGACAGGGCTCGAGCAGTACTTC
TRBJ1-1	TRBV27	TRBD1	few	CASQPGTGGMRNTEAFF	TGTGCCAGCCAACCCGGGACAGGGGGCATGAGGAACACTGAAGCTTTCTTT
TRBJ2-3	TRBV7-6	TRBD2	NA	CASSSQVPSSGYTDTQYF	TGTGCCAGCAGCTCCCAAGTCCCTTCTAGCGGCTACACAGATACGCAGTATTTT
TRBJ2-1	TRBV19	NA	NA	CASSIRTHALLRNEQFF	TGTGCCAGTAGTATAAGGACACACGCCCTTCTCCGGAATGAGCAGTTCTTC
TRBJ1-3	TRBV3-1/TRBV3-2	NA	NA	CASRDPGGRNTIYF	TGTGCCAGCAGGGACCCCGGAGGTAGAAACACCATATATTTT
TRBJ2-5	TRBV6-2/TRBV6-3	TRBD2	NA	CASSYSFGLAGGETQYF	TGTGCCAGCAGTTACTCTTTCGGACTAGCGGGGGGAGAGACCCAGTACTTC
TRBJ1-5	TRBV27	NA	NA	CASSFNSFNQPQHF	TGTGCCAGCAGTTTTAACAGCTTCAATCAGCCCCAGCATTTT
TRBJ1-1	TRBV28	NA	NA	CASSPGGDYTEAFF	TGTGCCAGCAGCCCTGGGGGGGATTACACTGAAGCTTTCTTT
TRBJ1-1	TRBV7-8	NA	NA	CASSPITEAFF	TGTGCCAGCAGCCCCATCACTGAAGCTTTCTTT
TRBJ1-6	TRBV7-2	NA	NA	CASSLGGQHNSPLHF	TGTGCCAGCAGCTTAGGCGGGCAGCACAATTCACCCCTCCACTTT
TRBJ1-1	TRBV5-6	TRBD1	NA	CASSPGTGRANTEAFF	TGTGCCAGCAGCCCTGGGACAGGGAGGGCGAACACTGAAGCTTTCTTT
TRBJ1-5	TRBV9	NA	NA	CASSVSGIYQPQHF	TGTGCCAGCAGCGTATCGGGGATTTATCAGCCCCAGCATTTT
TRBJ2-1	TRBV20-1	TRBD2	few	CSVGGAGEQFF	TGCAGTGTCGGGGGGGCCGGAGAGCAGTTCTTC
TRBJ2-1	TRBV3-1/TRBV3-2	TRBD2	NA	CASSQPGRGGEQFF	TGTGCCAGCAGCCAGCCCGGGAGGGGCGGTGAGCAGTTCTTC
TRBJ2-1	TRBV4-1	TRBD2	few	CASSPQRLAGENEQFF	TGCGCCAGCAGCCCCCAGCGGCTAGCGGGGGAGAATGAGCAGTTCTTC
TRBJ1-1	TRBV30	NA	NA	CALQGSNTEAFF	TGTGCCTTACAGGGCTCGAACACTGAAGCTTTCTTT
TRBJ1-2	TRBV30	TRBD1	NA	CAWSVTGATGYTF	TGTGCCTGGAGTGTTACAGGGGCTACTGGCTACACCTTC
TRBJ2-2	TRBV6-5	NA	NA	CASKGSGNTGELFF	TGTGCCAGTAAAGGCAGCGGCAACACCGGGGAGCTGTTTTTT
TRBJ2-6	TRBV7-8	NA	NA	CASNSVPRTAGVLTF	TGTGCCAGCAACTCAGTCCCAAGGACTGCGGGCGTCCTGACTTTC
TRBJ1-5	TRBV7-2	TRBD1	NA	CASSSTGFSNQPQHF	TGTGCCAGCAGCTCGACAGGGTTTAGCAATCAGCCCCAGCATTTT
TRBJ2-7	TRBV2	NA	NA	CASSEAGQRGAYEQYF	TGTGCCAGCAGTGAGGCGGGGCAAAGAGGCGCCTACGAGCAGTACTTC
TRBJ1-1	TRBV4-3	NA	NA	CASSQVGGTEAFF	TGCGCCAGCAGCCAAGTAGGGGGCACTGAAGCTTTCTTT
TRBJ1-2	TRBV7-9	NA	NA	CASSLSDNNYGYTF	TGTGCCAGCAGCTTATCGGACAATAACTATGGCTACACCTTC
TRBJ1-1	TRBV7-9	NA	once	CASSLGREAFF	TGTGCCAGCAGCTTAGGGAGAGAAGCTTTCTTT
TRBJ2-2	TRBV18	TRBD2	once	CASSPRSGRAIGELFF	TGTGCCAGCTCACCACGGAGCGGGAGGGCCATCGGGGAGCTGTTTTTT
TRBJ1-1	TRBV14	TRBD1	NA	CASSRRQGVNTEAFF	TGTGCCAGCAGCCGACGACAGGGGGTTAACACTGAAGCTTTCTTT
TRBJ2-5	TRBV5-1	NA	NA	CASSLKGAETQYF	TGCGCCAGCAGCTTGAAAGGGGCCGAGACCCAGTACTTC
TRBJ2-1	TRBV4-3	TRBD2	NA	CASSRGIGAGGLF	TGCGCCAGCAGCCGTGGGATAGGCGCGGGGGGCCTCTTC
TRBJ2-5	TRBV3-1/TRBV3-2	TRBD1	once	CASSLGTGQETQYF	TGTGCCAGCAGCCTGGGGACAGGGCAAGAGACCCAGTACTTC
TRBJ1-4	TRBV9	NA	NA	CASSAGRVTNEKLFF	TGTGCCAGCAGCGCCGGCAGGGTAACTAATGAAAAACTGTTTTTT
TRBJ1-6	TRBV28	TRBD1	NA	CASSPGDRENSPLHF	TGTGCCAGCAGTCCCGGGGACAGGGAAAATTCACCCCTCCACTTT
TRBJ1-3	TRBV19	NA	NA	CASSPTGGASGNTIYF	TGTGCCAGTAGCCCCACGGGCGGGGCCTCTGGAAACACCATATATTTT
TRBJ2-1	TRBV5-1	TRBD2	NA	CASSLPGTSGVNEQFF	TGCGCCAGCAGCTTGCCCGGGACTAGCGGGGTAAATGAGCAGTTCTTC
TRBJ2-3	TRBV6-6	TRBD2	NA	CASSYVGSGSADTQYF	TGTGCCAGCAGTTACGTTGGTAGCGGGAGCGCAGATACGCAGTATTTT
TRBJ2-2	TRBV19	TRBD1	NA	CASSISWDRGAGELFF	TGTGCCAGTAGTATTTCTTGGGACAGGGGGGCCGGGGAGCTGTTTTTT
TRBJ2-1	TRBV3-1/TRBV3-2	TRBD2	once	CASSQKSGRYYNEQFF	TGTGCCAGCAGCCAAAAGAGCGGGAGGTACTACAATGAGCAGTTCTTC
TRBJ1-1	TRBV10-3	TRBD1	NA	CAIIPAGTGDNTEAFF	TGTGCCATCATTCCCGCCGGGACAGGGGATAACACTGAAGCTTTCTTT
TRBJ2-4	TRBV5-8	NA	NA	CASSLGVRAKNIQYF	TGTGCCAGCAGCTTGGGAGTAAGAGCCAAAAACATTCAGTACTTC
TRBJ2-1	TRBV24-1	NA	NA	CATSLSRTDKQFF	TGTGCCACCAGTCTCTCGCGGACAGATAAACAGTTCTTC
TRBJ2-1	TRBV11-3	TRBD2	NA	CASSPGLAGDRTYNEQFF	TGTGCCAGCAGCCCGGGACTAGCGGGGGATAGAACCTACAATGAGCAGTTCTTC
TRBJ1-4	TRBV7-2	TRBD1	NA	CASSPHGQGGTEKLFF	TGTGCCAGCAGCCCTCACGGACAGGGGGGTACTGAAAAACTGTTTTTT
TRBJ1-5	TRBV5-5	TRBD1	large	CASSPRQGGNQPQHF	TGTGCCAGCAGTCCCAGACAGGGAGGCAATCAGCCCCAGCATTTT
TRBJ2-5	TRBV6-5	TRBD2	once	CASSYSTGRAETQYF	TGTGCCAGCAGTTACTCGACGGGGAGGGCAGAGACCCAGTACTTC
TRBJ2-7	TRBV7-2	TRBD1	NA	CASSPGTGGIEQYF	TGTGCCAGCAGCCCCGGGACAGGGGGCATCGAGCAGTACTTC
TRBJ2-5	TRBV5-1	NA	NA	CASSSLEGEETQYF	TGCGCCAGCAGCTCCCTCGAGGGAGAAGAGACCCAGTACTTC
TRBJ2-3	TRBV5-5	NA	few	CASSLETITDTQYF	TGTGCCAGCAGCTTAGAGACTATCACAGATACGCAGTATTTT
TRBJ1-2	TRBV28	TRBD1	NA	CASSLNRGYDYGYTF	TGTGCCAGCAGTTTGAACAGGGGGTATGACTATGGCTACACCTTC
TRBJ2-2	TRBV30	TRBD2	NA	CAWSRTSGSWTGELFF	TGTGCCTGGAGCCGAACTAGCGGGAGCTGGACCGGGGAGCTGTTTTTT
TRBJ1-5	TRBV6-2/TRBV6-3	NA	once	CASSQGRRDGFPWGNQPQHF	TGTGCCAGCAGCCAAGGGAGGCGGGACGGATTCCCTTGGGGCAATCAGCCCCAGCATTTT
TRBJ1-5	TRBV10-3	TRBD1	NA	CAISESMGTGNQPQHF	TGTGCCATCAGTGAGTCGATGGGGACAGGCAATCAGCCCCAGCATTTT
TRBJ2-1	TRBV9	TRBD1	NA	CASSVGTGGNEQFF	TGTGCCAGCAGCGTCGGGACAGGGGGCAATGAGCAGTTCTTC
TRBJ2-1	TRBV7-2	NA	NA	CASSLERLNEQFF	TGTGCCAGCAGCTTAGAAAGACTCAATGAGCAGTTCTTC
TRBJ1-1	TRBV3-1/TRBV3-2	NA	NA	CASSPAGINTEAFF	TGTGCCAGCAGTCCGGCCGGGATAAACACTGAAGCTTTCTTT